The clone carrying this TCR beta chain was seen a handful of times. Its antigen is not known. A multiplex PCR was run with 60 Vbeta primers and 13 Jbeta primers. Sequenced by immunoSEQ multiplex PCR; TCRdb stores in-frame clones only, minus some. The sample includes about 150,000 clones, roughly a tenth of them seen just once. This sample was taken from a study of cytomegalovirus exposure and HLA in healthy donors. Notes on the study in general: Data from an earlier analysis indicated that most TCR beta V segments were productive either about 87% or about 30% of the time. Some V segments (TRBV6-2 and TRBV6-3 among them) were excluded as indistinguishable.

The germline V gene encodes CDR1 LNHDA and CDR2 SQIVND (reference sequence). This CDR3 comprises 13 residues. Trimming removed 4 bases from V and 6 bases from J, with 10 bases in between. Sequenced input: PBMCs. This TCR derives from a male donor in good health and CMV-seronegative. The chain employs TRBV19 and TRBJ1-5, with D unclear. The CDR3 DNA is TGTGCCAGTAGTACGGCAGCGGCTCAGCCCCAGCATTTT. Translating gives CASSTAAAQPQHF.